This TCR beta chain was found in a study of blood T cells in healthy people across ages. Study-level points and caveats: Per million T cells, TCR beta diversity dropped about linearly as age rose. Among long-lived donors, naive CD4+ cells were more numerous and diversity higher than in aged donors.

A few counts support this clonotype. Its antigen is as yet unknown. Trimming cost V 1 base and J 6 bases, with 11 bases left between them. Germline CDR1 MNHEY, CDR2 SMNVEV (reference sequence). This CDR3 comprises 14 residues. Next came a second PCR, run for about 7 to 12 cycles, which used a sample-barcoded 5' primer along with a J-beta primer mix. A template-switch adaptor that had 12 random nucleotides put a tag on each cDNA molecule. MiXCR, run by TCRdb on the 5' RACE reads, gives a single entry per CDR3 protein. The sample lists fewer than 1,000,000 distinct CDR3 sequences, about 42% occurring once.

The source is an older man in good health. Sequencing input: blood. The chain carries TRBV27 and TRBJ2-3; a weak D match, TRBD1 (5 bases). The CDR3 nucleotides are TGTGCCAGCAGTTTATTCCCAGGGATGGATACGCAGTATTTT. It is translated as CASSLFPGMDTQYF.